The 22 T cell receptor beta chains listed next were all sequenced from one sample in a study of shared clonotypes between healthy human individuals. Only CD45RO-negative cells positively selected for CCR7 counted as naive CD8 cells, so terminally differentiated effector memory CD45RA+ cells were excluded. TCRdb keeps only in-frame clones here, not all; method: immunoSEQ multiplex PCR. This table has about 2 million clones, less than 95% appearing once. Sequenced input: naive CD8+ T cells sorted from blood. The receptors shown here come from a man between 18 and 35 years old in good health.

The chain links TRBV9 to TRBJ2-3; unclear D gene. The CDR3 runs 15 residues. Per germline, CDR1 SGDLS and CDR2 YYNGEE. V was cut by 5 bases and J by 2 bases, with 15 bases left in between. CDR3 sequence reads: CASSSIGSITDTQYF. The CDR3 DNA reads TGTGCCAGCAGTTCTATCGGATCCATCACAGATACGCAGTATTTT.

The chain is built from TRBV7-2 and TRBJ1-3; D may be TRBD1 (5 bases). The germline V and J ends were trimmed by 0 bases and 0 bases, with 12 bases remaining between them. Per germline, CDR1 SGHTA and CDR2 FQGNSA. This CDR3 has 17 amino acids. For the CDR3, the DNA is TGTGCCAGCAGCTTAGCAAGCGGGGGTTTCTCTGGAAACACCATATATTTT. Encoded protein: CASSLASGGFSGNTIYF. Full variable domain (outside the CDR3, taken from reference TRBV7-2 and TRBJ1-3): GAGVSQSPSNKVTEKGKDVELRCDPISGHTALYWYRQSLGQGLEFLIYFQGNSAPDKSGLPSDRFSAERTGGSVSTLTIQRTQQEDSAVYLCASSLASGGFSGNTIYFGEGSWLTVV.

Remarks on this clone: The identical CDR3 is also encoded by other nucleotide sequences in the sample. The V call is TRBV13, the J call TRBJ2-7; D is ambiguous. Germline V gives CDR1 PRHDT, CDR2 FYEKMQ (reference sequence). There are 13 residues in the CDR3. Between the trimmed V and J ends, which lost 5 bases and 2 bases, there was a span of 10 bases. The CDR3 sequence: CASSPGTAYEQYF. For the CDR3, the DNA is TGTGCCAGCAGCCCCGGAACGGCCTACGAGCAGTACTTC.

J is TRBJ1-1 and V is TRBV6-5; TRBD1 is a possible D gene (5 bases). V was clipped by 11 bases and J by 2 bases, with 18 bases between them. Germline values: CDR1 MNHEY, CDR2 SVGAGI. This CDR3 region has 14 residues. CDR3 sequence: CACLWRTGNTEAFF. The CDR3 DNA sequence: TGTGCCTGCCTGTGGCGTACAGGCAACACTGAAGCTTTCTTT.

The chain joins TRBV13 to TRBJ2-3; D is uncertain. Germline V gene sequence: CDR1 PRHDT, CDR2 FYEKMQ (reference sequence). This CDR3 spans 13 amino acids. V lost 2 bases and J 4 bases, leaving 7 bases between the germline ends. The CDR3 loop is CASSLLTPDTQYF. The CDR3 DNA reads TGTGCCAGCAGCTTATTGACCCCAGATACGCAGTATTTT.

The chain couples TRBV7-8 to TRBJ1-1; D gene unclear. Trimming pared 4 bases from V and 6 bases from J, leaving 6 bases between. The CDR3 runs to 11 residues. In germline, CDR1 is SGHVS, CDR2 FQNEAQ. CDR3 sequence (DNA): TGTGCCAGCAGCTCAGACCCTGAAGCTTTCTTT. Protein product: CASSSDPEAFF.

Worth noting for this clone: Within the sample, other DNA sequences also encode this same CDR3. The rearrangement joins TRBV5-4 to TRBJ2-7; D is possibly TRBD2 (5 bases). V was trimmed by 4 bases and J by 0 bases, leaving 11 bases between them. CDR3 length equals 14 residues. Germline lookup yields CDR1 SGHNT and CDR2 YYREEE (reference sequence). The CDR3 DNA is TGTGCCAGCAGCCGAAGCGGTAGCTCCTACGAGCAGTACTTC. Translating gives CASSRSGSSYEQYF.

The chain joins TRBV27 to TRBJ2-7, with 8 nucleotides matching TRBD1. Trimming at V came to 3 bases and at J to 3 bases, leaving 4 bases not matched to a gene. The germline gives CDR1 MNHEY, CDR2 SMNVEV (reference sequence). The CDR3 is 14 amino acids. CDR3: CASSLGQAYYEQYF. DNA for the CDR3: TGTGCCAGCAGTTTGGGACAGGCATACTACGAGCAGTACTTC.

V and J are TRBV6-5 and TRBJ1-1, with D possibly being TRBD1 (5 bases). This CDR3 has 15 amino acids. V was shortened by 4 bases and J by 1 base, with 13 bases between the two germline ends. CDR1 and CDR2 from the germline V gene are MNHEY and SVGAGI. CDR3 loop: CASSSAGTENTEAFF. CDR3 DNA sequence: TGTGCCAGCAGTTCCGCCGGGACGGAGAACACTGAAGCTTTCTTT.

J is TRBJ2-2 and V is TRBV5-6; no definite D call. The V end lost 0 bases, the J end lost 5 bases, and 8 bases lay between the germline ends. The CDR3 is 14 amino acids. Germline CDR1 and CDR2: SGHDT and YYEEEE. The CDR3 reads CASSLDLVTGELFF. CDR3 sequence (DNA): TGTGCCAGCAGCTTGGACCTGGTGACCGGGGAGCTGTTTTTT.

On this clone itself: Other DNA sequences of this sample code for an identical CDR3. This chain uses TRBV20-1 with TRBJ2-3; D is unclear. Per germline, CDR1 DFQATT and CDR2 SNEGSKA (reference sequence). V lost 3 bases, J lost 2 bases, and 3 bases lay in between. The CDR3 extends over 11 amino acids. The CDR3 reads CSARPTDTQYF. Here the CDR3 DNA reads TGCAGTGCTAGGCCCACAGATACGCAGTATTTT.

The rearrangement links TRBV29-1 to TRBJ2-2; no clear D. Germline V gene lookup returns CDR1 SQVTM and CDR2 ANQGSEA. Trimming stripped 4 bases from V and 7 bases from J, with 10 bases between. The CDR3 runs 12 residues. CDR3 protein: CSVVASGGELFF. CDR3 nucleotides: TGCAGCGTTGTAGCCTCCGGCGGGGAGCTGTTTTTT.

V usage is TRBV27 and J usage is TRBJ2-2; no clear D gene. Between the trimmed V and J ends, which lost 2 bases and 5 bases, there was a span of 9 bases. In germline, CDR1 is MNHEY, CDR2 SMNVEV (reference sequence). This CDR3 comprises 14 residues. Here the CDR3 DNA reads TGTGCCAGCAGTTTAATGTTGGGGACCGGGGAGCTGTTTTTT. It encodes CASSLMLGTGELFF.

This rearrangement joins TRBV7-9 to TRBJ2-3; D is unclear. The germline V gene has CDR1 SEHNR and CDR2 FQNEAQ (reference sequence). This CDR3 has 14 amino acids. V lost 1 base, J lost 2 bases, and 7 bases lay in between. The CDR3 is CASSLVFSTDTQYF. Written as DNA, the CDR3 is TGTGCCAGCAGCTTAGTCTTTTCCACAGATACGCAGTATTTT. Using reference TRBV7-9 and TRBJ2-3 for the parts outside the CDR3, the full variable domain is DTGVSQNPRHKITKRGQNVTFRCDPISEHNRLYWYRQTLGQGPEFLTYFQNEAQLEKSRLLSDRFSAERPKGSFSTLEIQRTEQGDSAMYLCASSLVFSTDTQYFGPGTRLTVL.

The rearrangement joins TRBV10-1 to TRBJ2-5; D is perhaps TRBD2 (5 bases). CDR1 and CDR2 (germline): WNHNN, SYGVQD (reference sequence). The CDR3 is 15 residues long. The V end lost 2 bases, the J end lost 1 base, and 11 bases lay between the germline ends. DNA for the CDR3: TGCGCCAGCAGTGAGACGGGGATTTCCCAAGAGACCCAGTACTTC. Its protein product is CASSETGISQETQYF.

The rearrangement links TRBV19 to TRBJ2-7; weak D call: TRBD2 (6 bases). This CDR3 region has 13 residues. Per the germline V gene, CDR1 is LNHDA and CDR2 is SQIVND (reference sequence). The V end lost 8 bases, the J end lost 3 bases, and 14 bases lay between the germline ends. CDR3 nucleotide sequence: TGTGCCAGTTCGGGAAAAGCGGGCTACGAGCAGTACTTC. Amino acid sequence: CASSGKAGYEQYF.

The chain combines TRBV2 with TRBJ2-7; possibly TRBD1 for D (5 bases). This CDR3 spans 13 amino acids. The V and J ends lost 5 bases and 1 base respectively, with 9 bases between them. From germline, CDR1 is SNHLY and CDR2 FYNNEI. The CDR3 region has the DNA TGTGCCAGCAGTACAGGTTTGTCCTACGAGCAGTACTTC. Protein sequence: CASSTGLSYEQYF. Combining the CDR3 with reference TRBV2 and TRBJ2-7 gives the whole variable domain EPEVTQTPSHQVTQMGQEVILRCVPISNHLYFYWYRQILGQKVEFLVSFYNNEISEKSEIFDDQFSVERPDGSNFTLKIRSTKLEDSAMYFCASSTGLSYEQYFGPGTRLTVT.

The chain employs TRBV4-3 and TRBJ1-2, with D uncertain. Germline CDR1 is LGHNA and CDR2 is YSLEER. The CDR3 length is 15 residues. Trimming left V 0 bases short and J 2 bases short, with 10 bases between. This chain's CDR3 is CASSQDLELNYGYTF. The CDR3 DNA follows: TGCGCCAGCAGCCAAGATCTTGAATTGAACTATGGCTACACCTTC.

The J gene is TRBJ2-3, the V gene TRBV4-3, with TRBD2 matching 13 bases. The V and J ends lost 3 bases and 6 bases, in that order; junction bases with no gene match: 0. Germline V CDR1 and CDR2: LGHNA, YSLEER. The CDR3 has 14 residues. The CDR3 DNA follows: TGCGCCAGCAGCCAGACTAGCGGGAGGGATACGCAGTATTTT. It specifies CASSQTSGRDTQYF.

The gene calls are TRBV5-4 and TRBJ2-3, with a weak D call TRBD2 (7 bases). The CDR3 is 15 residues long. CDR1 and CDR2 (germline): SGHNT, YYREEE (reference sequence). Trimming cost V 2 bases and J 6 bases, with 16 bases left between them. This chain's CDR3 is CASSFGGGDQDTQYF. The CDR3 DNA sequence: TGTGCCAGCAGCTTCGGCGGGGGCGACCAGGATACGCAGTATTTT.

Remarks on this clone: Other nucleotide sequences from this sample produce the same CDR3. The chain uses TRBV9 and TRBJ2-7, with TRBD1 as a possible D gene (5 bases). Germline values: CDR1 SGDLS, CDR2 YYNGEE. The CDR3 totals 14 residues. V dropped 0 bases and J dropped 6 bases, with 13 bases sitting between them. The DNA of the CDR3 is TGTGCCAGCAGCGTAGGGGGCGGAACAGGCGAGCAGTACTTC. This encodes CASSVGGGTGEQYF.

The chain recombines TRBV21-1 with TRBJ2-7; the table calls TRBD1, which could not be checked here. TRBV21-1 is listed as a pseudogene. The CDR3 contains 15 residues. CDR3 nucleotide sequence: TGTGCCAGCAGCTTATGGGACATCGCTTCGGGCGAGCAGTACTTC. It encodes CASSLWDIASGEQYF.